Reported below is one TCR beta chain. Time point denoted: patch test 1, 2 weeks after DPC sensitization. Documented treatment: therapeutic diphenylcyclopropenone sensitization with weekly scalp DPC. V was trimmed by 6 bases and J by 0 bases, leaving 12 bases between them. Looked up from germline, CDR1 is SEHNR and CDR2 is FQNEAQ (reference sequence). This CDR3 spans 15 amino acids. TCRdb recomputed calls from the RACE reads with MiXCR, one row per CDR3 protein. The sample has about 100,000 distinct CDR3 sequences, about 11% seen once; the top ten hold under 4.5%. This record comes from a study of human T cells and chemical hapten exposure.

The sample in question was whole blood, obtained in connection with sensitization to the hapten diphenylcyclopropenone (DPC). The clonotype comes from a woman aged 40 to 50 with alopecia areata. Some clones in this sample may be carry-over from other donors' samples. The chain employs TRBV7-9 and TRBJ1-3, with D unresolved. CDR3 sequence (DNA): TGTGCCAGCAGGAGGGCGGAGAGCTCTGGAAACACCATATATTTT. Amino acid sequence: CASRRAESSGNTIYF.